The 3 T cell receptor beta chains below come from one sample, sequenced in a study of Ad26.COV2.S vaccination and SARS-CoV-2 variants. This sample's treatment: roughly 18 received Ad26.COV2.S at low or high dose, single or two shots; several received placebo; per-sample allocation not given. It was on day 63 after the first vaccine or placebo injection that samples were taken. Here immunoSEQ multiplex PCR was the method, and the copy in TCRdb shows in-frame clones only, minus some. The sample includes around 450,000 clones, 80% to 90% seen only once; the top ten take approximately 1.7%. The sequenced sample was peripheral blood, obtained in a trial of Ad26.COV2.S vaccine versus placebo. These receptor sequences come from a person between 18 and 60 years old who received the Ad26.COV2.S COVID-19 vaccine or a placebo.

This sequence joins TRBV11-2 and TRBJ2-7, with a weak D call TRBD1 (5 bases). The germline gives CDR1 SGHAT, CDR2 FQNNGV. The CDR3 loop spans 15 amino acids. V was pared by 4 bases and J by 3 bases, with 16 bases between. The CDR3 region has the DNA TGTGCCAGCAGCTCCTCGGTAGGGGCCGGCTACGAGCAGTACTTC. Amino acid sequence: CASSSSVGAGYEQYF.

The V gene is TRBV3-1 (or the pseudogene TRBV3-2), the J gene TRBJ1-6; D is possibly TRBD1 (6 bases). V lost 5 bases, J lost 7 bases, and 12 bases lay in between. The CDR3 consists of 14 residues. CDR1 and CDR2 from the germline V gene are LGHDT and YNNKEL (reference sequence). CDR3 DNA: TGTGCCAGCAGCGGACAGACATTAAATTCACCCCTCCACTTT. Protein product: CASSGQTLNSPLHF.

The rearrangement joins TRBV6-6 to TRBJ2-3, with D perhaps matching TRBD1 (5 bases). V was cut by 7 bases and J by 3 bases, with 14 bases left in between. The V gene's germline CDR1 is MNHNY and CDR2 SVGAGI (reference sequence). The CDR3 extends over 14 amino acids. CDR3 amino acids: CASIPRVGTDTQYF. The CDR3 coding sequence is TGTGCCAGCATCCCCAGGGTCGGAACAGATACGCAGTATTTT.